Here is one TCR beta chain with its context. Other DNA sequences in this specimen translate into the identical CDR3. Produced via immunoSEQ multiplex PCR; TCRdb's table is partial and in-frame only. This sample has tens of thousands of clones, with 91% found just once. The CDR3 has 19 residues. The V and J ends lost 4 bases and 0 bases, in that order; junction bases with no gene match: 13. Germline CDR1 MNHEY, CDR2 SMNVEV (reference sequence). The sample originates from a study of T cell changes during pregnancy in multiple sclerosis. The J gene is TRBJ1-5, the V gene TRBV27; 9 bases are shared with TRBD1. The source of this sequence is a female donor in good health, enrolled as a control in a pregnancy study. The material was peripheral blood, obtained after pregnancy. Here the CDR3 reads CASSSGTGRGYYSNQPQHF. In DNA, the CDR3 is TGTGCCAGCAGTTCCGGGACAGGGCGAGGCTACTATAGCAATCAGCCCCAGCATTTT.